The 31 T cell receptor beta chains below all came from one sample that was sequenced in a study of blood T cells in healthy people across ages. With a J-beta primer mix and a sample-barcoded 5' primer, a second PCR ran about 7 to 12 cycles. TCRdb itself ran the 5' RACE reads through MiXCR, one entry per CDR3 protein. The table has around 970,000 distinct CDR3 sequences, around 54% seen once. The material sequenced was blood. The receptor source for this set is a woman in her sixties in good health.

The V call is TRBV3-1, the J call TRBJ1-6; possibly TRBD1 for D (5 bases). V was clipped by 5 bases and J by 7 bases, with 15 bases between them. CDR1 is LGHDT, CDR2 YNNKEL, per germline (reference sequence). CDR3 size: 15 residues. The DNA for the CDR3 is TGTGCCAGCAGCGAGACCGGGACGGCGAATTCACCCCTCCACTTT. Translation: CASSETGTANSPLHF.

The chain employs TRBV20-1 and TRBJ2-1; D is uncertain. In germline, CDR1 is DFQATT, CDR2 SNEGSKA (reference sequence). CDR3 length: 11 residues. V was shortened by 4 bases and J by 6 bases, with 7 bases between the two germline ends. CDR3 in DNA: TGCAGTGCTATAAAACTCAATGAGCAGTTCTTC. This encodes CSAIKLNEQFF.

The chain is built from TRBV20-1 and TRBJ2-7, with TRBD2 identical over 7 bases. V gave up 0 bases and J gave up 3 bases; unmatched junction bases: 14. Per the germline V gene, CDR1 is DFQATT and CDR2 is SNEGSKA (reference sequence). The length of the CDR3 is 17 residues. The DNA of the CDR3 is TGCAGTGCTAGAGATCTGAAAGTGTCTAGCGGCCGCTACGAGCAGTACTTC. Protein sequence: CSARDLKVSSGRYEQYF.

In this sample, this clonotype turned up once. An end of the junction does not agree with germline; a read error may underlie this. This rearrangement joins TRBV11-2 to TRBJ2-5; the D is unclear. Germline V lookup: CDR1 SGHAT, CDR2 FQNNGV. CDR3 length: 15 amino acids. The CDR3 nucleotides are TGTGTCAGCAGCGCCACGGAACTGGTATGGGAGACCCAGTACTTC. It translates to CVSSATELVWETQYF. Complete variable domain (other parts from reference TRBV11-2 and TRBJ2-5): EAGVAQSPRYKIIEKRQSVAFWCNPISGHATLYWYQQILGQGPKLLIQFQNNGVVDDSQLPKDRFSAERLKGVDSTLKIQPAKLEDSAVYLCVSSATELVWETQYFGPGTRLLVL.

This clonotype has only a few counts. The V call is TRBV12-3 or TRBV12-4, the J call TRBJ1-5, with no clear D. Trimming cost V 4 bases and J 0 bases, with 16 bases left between them. The CDR3 runs to 17 residues. The CDR3 DNA reads TGTGCCAGCAGTTCCAGAGAACGAAATTATAGCAATCAGCCCCAGCATTTT. This sequence encodes CASSSRERNYSNQPQHF.

This clonotype was recorded a few times. The V gene is TRBV7-2, the J gene TRBJ2-7; 7 nucleotides align to TRBD2. The CDR3 has 15 amino acids. CDR1 SGHTA and CDR2 FQGNSA come from the germline V gene. The J segment lost 3 bases and the V segment lost 3 bases, leaving 8 bases of the junction unmatched. The CDR3 reads CASSLGGGGNYEQYF. CDR3 in DNA: TGTGCCAGCAGCTTGGGCGGGGGTGGGAACTACGAGCAGTACTTC.

This rearrangement joins TRBV9 to TRBJ1-2; tentatively, D is TRBD1 (6 bases). V lost 0 bases and J lost 2, with 11 bases in between. Germline CDR1 is SGDLS and CDR2 is YYNGEE. The CDR3 loop spans 15 amino acids. The CDR3 DNA sequence: TGTGCCAGCAGCGTAGGTGCAGGGGTAAACTATGGCTACACCTTC. Translation: CASSVGAGVNYGYTF.

The chain links TRBV11-1 to TRBJ2-1, with D tentatively TRBD2 (5 bases). V was trimmed by 4 bases and J by 9 bases, leaving 16 bases between them. CDR3 length: 14 residues. Germline V CDR1 and CDR2: SGHAT, FQDESV (reference sequence). CDR3 nucleotide sequence: TGTGCCAGCAGCTCAGGACTGGCGTCCACTGAGCAGTTCTTC. Translation: CASSSGLASTEQFF.

This clonotype was observed once. The CDR3 spells CASSPNFVETQYF. CDR3 sequence (DNA): TGTGCCAGCAGTCCGAATTTTGTCGAGACCCAGTACTTC. V and J are TRBV12-3 or TRBV12-4 and TRBJ2-7, with D unresolved. The J call may be mistaken, given a closer DNA end match to TRBJ2-5. This CDR3 has 13 residues.

The rearrangement joins TRBV3-1 to TRBJ1-6; 8 positions match TRBD1. With V trimmed by 6 bases and J by 1 base, 8 bases remained unmatched. The germline CDR1 and CDR2 sequences are LGHDT and YNNKEL (reference sequence). The CDR3 runs to 17 residues. CDR3 residues: CASRGQALGSYNSPLHF. DNA of the CDR3: TGTGCCAGCAGGGGACAGGCCCTTGGATCCTATAATTCACCCCTCCACTTT.

The chain carries TRBV4-1 and TRBJ2-3; 11 bases agree with TRBD2. Germline lookup yields CDR1 MGHRA and CDR2 YSYEKL. Trimming removed 4 bases from V and 9 bases from J; junction bases left unmatched: 12. This CDR3 is 16 amino acids long. The CDR3 region has the DNA TGCGCCAGCAGCCTCGCCGTAGCGGGAGGGCCGATAACGCAGTATTTT. It is translated as CASSLAVAGGPITQYF.

This clonotype has just a few counts. The rearrangement joins TRBV27 to TRBJ2-4, with 11 bases identical to TRBD1. The CDR3 is 17 amino acids. Germline CDR1 and CDR2: MNHEY and SMNVEV (reference sequence). The trim removed 4 bases at V and 13 bases at J, leaving 18 bases unmatched. The CDR3 loop reads CASSSRTGGAPRNKQYF. DNA of the CDR3: TGTGCCAGCAGTTCGCGGACAGGGGGCGCCCCCAGGAACAAGCAGTACTTC.

This clonotype was recorded only once. The junction does not match germline at one end; this may be a read error. The rearrangement uses TRBV7-8 and TRBJ2-7; 10 bases are shared with TRBD1. The CDR3 consists of 15 residues. Looked up from germline, CDR1 is SGHVS and CDR2 is FQNEAQ. CDR3: CASSRTGTGAYGQYF. The CDR3 region has the DNA TGTGCCAGCAGCAGAACCGGGACAGGGGCATACGGGCAGTACTTC.

In this sample, this clonotype turned up a few times. The chain combines TRBV20-1 with TRBJ2-7, with 10 bases aligning to TRBD2. Trimming removed 5 bases from V and 5 bases from J; junction bases left unmatched: 9. Germline assignment: CDR1 DFQATT and CDR2 SNEGSKA (reference sequence). The CDR3 contains 14 residues. As DNA, the CDR3 is TGCAGTGCTGGGGCTAGCGGGAGATACGACGAGCAGTACTTC. The encoded protein is CSAGASGRYDEQYF.

This chain connects TRBV5-1 to TRBJ2-7; possibly TRBD1 or TRBD2 for D (5 bases each). Germline values: CDR1 SGHRS, CDR2 YFSETQ. This CDR3 has 14 residues. V was pared by 4 bases and J by 6 bases, with 17 bases between. The CDR3 loop reads CASSASGTGSEQYF. CDR3 nucleotides: TGCGCCAGCAGCGCGTCAGGGACGGGCTCCGAGCAGTACTTC. Full variable domain (outside the CDR3, taken from reference TRBV5-1 and TRBJ2-7): KAGVTQTPRYLIKTRGQQVTLSCSPISGHRSVSWYQQTPGQGLQFLFEYFSETQRNKGNFPGRFSGRQFSNSRSEMNVSTLELGDSALYLCASSASGTGSEQYFGPGTRLTVT.

This sequence joins TRBV20-1 and TRBJ2-7; TRBD2 matches at 10 bases. J was trimmed by 1 base and V by 6 bases; bases with no gene match: 6. CDR1 and CDR2 (germline): DFQATT, SNEGSKA (reference sequence). CDR3 length: 14 residues. The CDR3, as DNA: TGCAGTGCAGCTCCGGGACTAGCGTCCTACGAGCAGTACTTC. Protein product: CSAAPGLASYEQYF.

This chain joins TRBV12-3 or TRBV12-4 and TRBJ2-7; 15 nucleotides line up with TRBD2. V lost 6 bases, J lost 6 bases, and 6 bases stayed unmatched. The CDR3 has 15 amino acids. The CDR3 coding sequence is TGTGCCAGCAGCCGCCAGGGACTAGCGGGAGGCGAGCAGTACTTC. As protein: CASSRQGLAGGEQYF.

The genes are TRBV5-1 and TRBJ2-3; D not resolved. This CDR3 is 15 amino acids long. The germline CDR1 and CDR2 sequences are SGHRS and YFSETQ. Trimming shortened V by 4 bases and J by 0 bases, and 12 bases separated the two germline ends. CDR3 nucleotide sequence: TGCGCCAGCAGCATACTGCCCTCAAGCACAGATACGCAGTATTTT. It encodes CASSILPSSTDTQYF.

V usage is TRBV3-1 and J usage is TRBJ2-3, with TRBD2 matching over 8 bases. Looked up from germline, CDR1 is LGHDT and CDR2 is YNNKEL (reference sequence). The CDR3 runs to 16 residues. The V gene end was trimmed by 3 bases and the J gene end by 2 bases; junction bases not matched to a gene: 7. In DNA form, the CDR3 reads TGTGCCAGCAGCCACCGAAGCGGGAGCATCACAGATACGCAGTATTTT. Residues: CASSHRSGSITDTQYF.

This chain uses TRBV14 with TRBJ2-5; 8 bases align to TRBD2. The CDR3 totals 16 residues. The germline CDR1 and CDR2 sequences are SGHDN and FVKESK. The J segment lost 4 bases and the V segment lost 2 bases, leaving 9 bases of the junction unmatched. CDR3 DNA sequence: TGTGCCAGCAGCCAAAGACGCGGGAGGACCGGAGAGACCCAGTACTTC. It is translated as CASSQRRGRTGETQYF.

This chain uses TRBV5-1 with TRBJ2-7; the D is unclear. The CDR3 contains 15 residues. V shed 2 bases and J shed 2 bases, with 14 bases lying between them. CDR1 SGHRS and CDR2 YFSETQ come from the germline V gene. The CDR3 region is CASSLITTTTYEQYF. The CDR3 nucleotides read TGCGCCAGCAGCTTAATAACCACCACTACCTACGAGCAGTACTTC. Drawing the rest from reference TRBV5-1 and TRBJ2-7, the complete variable domain is KAGVTQTPRYLIKTRGQQVTLSCSPISGHRSVSWYQQTPGQGLQFLFEYFSETQRNKGNFPGRFSGRQFSNSRSEMNVSTLELGDSALYLCASSLITTTTYEQYFGPGTRLTVT.

This clonotype was picked up one time. The chain carries TRBV20-1 and TRBJ1-2; 8 bases map to TRBD1. The ends lost 3 bases at V and 3 bases at J; junction bases unmatched: 3. From germline, CDR1 is DFQATT and CDR2 SNEGSKA (reference sequence). The CDR3 is 13 residues long. CDR3: CSARDRAYYGYTF. The CDR3 nucleotides are TGCAGTGCTAGGGACAGGGCCTACTATGGCTACACCTTC.

The chain employs TRBV5-1 and TRBJ2-2; TRBD2 aligns across 9 bases. This CDR3 contains 16 residues. V gave up 0 bases and J gave up 7 bases; unmatched junction bases: 7. Germline V gene sequence: CDR1 SGHRS, CDR2 YFSETQ. CDR3 DNA: TGCGCCAGCAGCTTGGACGTAGCGGGAGTGGGCGGGGAGCTGTTTTTT. Protein product: CASSLDVAGVGGELFF. Together with reference TRBV5-1 and TRBJ2-2, the CDR3 gives the full variable domain: KAGVTQTPRYLIKTRGQQVTLSCSPISGHRSVSWYQQTPGQGLQFLFEYFSETQRNKGNFPGRFSGRQFSNSRSEMNVSTLELGDSALYLCASSLDVAGVGGELFFGEGSRLTVL.

The V gene is TRBV6-2 or TRBV6-3, the J gene TRBJ2-1, with 11 bases matching TRBD2. Germline V gene lookup returns CDR1 MNHEY and CDR2 SVGEGT. V dropped 7 bases and J dropped 4; count of bases not matched to a gene: 9. The CDR3 is 16 residues long. In nucleotides, the CDR3 is TGTGCCAGCACCTCCATAGCGGGAGGGCCGTACAATGAGCAGTTCTTC. Translating gives CASTSIAGGPYNEQFF.

This clonotype was picked up a small number of times. V is TRBV6-6 and J is TRBJ1-4; tentatively, D is TRBD1 (5 bases). Germline-derived CDR1 and CDR2 are MNHNY and SVGAGI (reference sequence). V shed 8 bases and J shed 8 bases, with 15 bases lying between them. CDR3 length equals 13 residues. The CDR3 coding sequence is TGTGCCAGCCTGAGACAGATCCCAGAAAAACTGTTTTTT. Its protein product is CASLRQIPEKLFF.

The genes are TRBV2 and TRBJ2-5; D might be TRBD1 (5 bases). The CDR3 loop spans 13 amino acids. V shed 7 bases and J shed 2 bases, with 11 bases lying between them. In germline, CDR1 is SNHLY, CDR2 FYNNEI. The CDR3 DNA reads TGTGCCAGCATTTGGACACGGCAAGAGACCCAGTACTTC. This encodes CASIWTRQETQYF. The whole variable domain, remainder taken from reference TRBV2 and TRBJ2-5, is EPEVTQTPSHQVTQMGQEVILRCVPISNHLYFYWYRQILGQKVEFLVSFYNNEISEKSEIFDDQFSVERPDGSNFTLKIRSTKLEDSAMYFCASIWTRQETQYFGPGTRLLVL.

The CDR3 DNA reads TGTGCCAGCAGGCAGGGCGGATCGGAGACCCAGTACTTC. This sequence encodes CASRQGGSETQYF. The chain uses TRBV3-1 and TRBJ2-4; D is possibly TRBD1 (5 bases). The end of the DNA fits TRBJ2-5 better, so the J call may be wrong. The CDR3 loop spans 13 amino acids. Germline V lookup: CDR1 LGHDT, CDR2 YNNKEL (reference sequence).

This chain connects TRBV4-1 to TRBJ2-1; D might be TRBD1 or TRBD2, each matching 6 bases. CDR3 size: 17 residues. With 6 bases removed from V and 0 bases from J, the gap between germline ends came to 18 bases. Germline-derived CDR1 and CDR2 are MGHRA and YSYEKL. CDR3 amino acids: CASRDFLGGRSYNEQFF. CDR3 DNA: TGCGCCAGCAGAGATTTTTTAGGGGGGCGCTCCTACAATGAGCAGTTCTTC.

This clonotype was seen a few times. The rearrangement links TRBV10-3 to TRBJ2-3, with D uncertain. CDR1 and CDR2 from the germline V gene are ENHRY and SYGVKD. V was pared by 10 bases and J by 3 bases, with 14 bases between. CDR3 length equals 13 residues. CDR3 protein: CATESSSTDTQYF. CDR3 DNA: TGTGCCACCGAAAGTTCCTCGACAGATACGCAGTATTTT.

The chain carries TRBV29-1 and TRBJ2-2; 12 bases are shared with TRBD2. Germline trimming cut 6 bases from V and 0 bases from J; bases unmatched to any gene: 5. The CDR3 totals 16 residues. CDR1 is SQVTM and CDR2 is ANQGSEA in the germline V gene. The CDR3 reads CSVPSGRGANTGELFF. CDR3 bases: TGCAGCGTGCCTAGCGGGAGGGGTGCGAACACCGGGGAGCTGTTTTTT.

This clonotype was counted a few times. The chain links TRBV12-3 or TRBV12-4 to TRBJ2-3; D not certain. CDR3 length: 13 residues. Trimming took 7 bases from V and 2 from J, leaving 10 bases between them. The CDR3 DNA is TGTGCCAGCACTCGATGGGTCACAGATACGCAGTATTTT. It is translated as CASTRWVTDTQYF.